This entry concerns a single TCR beta chain. This CDR3 contains 15 residues. Deletions cut 0 bases from V and 7 bases from J, with 16 bases between. CDR1 is LGHNA, CDR2 YSLEER, per germline. The data belong to a study of T cell responses to AZD1222 COVID-19 vaccine. Sequencing used immunoSEQ multiplex PCR; TCRdb keeps in-frame clones, though not all of them. This table holds around 94,000 clones, 70% to 90% found once. The chain links TRBV4-3 to TRBJ2-7; tentative D call: TRBD2 (6 bases). The source was peripheral blood, collected on day 0 of AZD1222 vaccination. The TCR comes from an adult in good health. The CDR3 nucleotides are TGCGCCAGCAGCCAAGATTTGACCCCGGGGAGGGAGCAGTACTTC. It translates to CASSQDLTPGREQYF.